These T cell receptor beta chains were read from a single sample in a study of cytomegalovirus exposure and HLA in healthy donors. The data were produced by immunoSEQ multiplex PCR, yet TCRdb's version contains in-frame clones alone and is incomplete. The data show fewer than 80,000 clones, approximately 82% seen once. The source material was PBMCs. Every receptor here comes from a woman aged 40 to 49 in good health and CMV-seropositive. CDR3s include the opening cysteine and the closing phenylalanine or tryptophan. Each record gives: V gene, J gene, clone size, D gene, CDR3 DNA, CDR3 protein. D genes are given only for firm matches. The size field is filled for only some rows; it gives once, few, many or a size class.

v_gene: TRBV10-3; j_gene: TRBJ2-7; abundance: .; d_gene: .; CDR3nt: TGTGCCATCAGTGGCCATGAGGGCGTCTCCTACGAGCAGTACTTC; CDR3aa: CAISGHEGVSYEQYF
v_gene: TRBV7-9; j_gene: TRBJ1-5; abundance: .; d_gene: .; CDR3nt: TGTTCCAGCAGCCATGACAGCAACAATCAGCCCCAGCATTTT; CDR3aa: CSSSHDSNNQPQHF
v_gene: TRBV6-5; j_gene: TRBJ2-5; abundance: .; d_gene: TRBD2; CDR3nt: TGTGCCAGCAGACTAGCGGGGGTGGGAGAGACCCAGTACTTC; CDR3aa: CASRLAGVGETQYF
v_gene: TRBV18; j_gene: TRBJ1-4; abundance: .; d_gene: .; CDR3nt: TGTGCCAGCTCACCGGCAGGGGATGAAAAACTGTTTTTT; CDR3aa: CASSPAGDEKLFF
v_gene: TRBV7-2; j_gene: TRBJ1-3; abundance: .; d_gene: .; CDR3nt: TGTGCCAGCAGCTTAGTTCCCGTCTCTGGAAACACCATATATTTT; CDR3aa: CASSLVPVSGNTIYF
v_gene: TRBV6-6; j_gene: TRBJ2-5; abundance: .; d_gene: TRBD2; CDR3nt: TGTGCCAGCAGAGAGCTCTCAGCGGGGGGGAGAGAGACCCAGTACTTC; CDR3aa: CASRELSAGGRETQYF
v_gene: TRBV18; j_gene: TRBJ1-4; abundance: once; d_gene: TRBD1; CDR3nt: TGTGCCAGCTCACCCGGGACAGGGGTTGAAAAACTGTTTTTT; CDR3aa: CASSPGTGVEKLFF
v_gene: TRBV9; j_gene: TRBJ2-2; abundance: .; d_gene: .; CDR3nt: TGTGCCAGCAGCGTAGTGGGCAGGGGAACCGGGGAGCTGTTTTTT; CDR3aa: CASSVVGRGTGELFF
v_gene: TRBV7-2; j_gene: TRBJ1-4; abundance: .; d_gene: .; CDR3nt: TGTGCCAGCAGCGACGAGGGGGTCCGAAATGAAAAACTGTTTTTT; CDR3aa: CASSDEGVRNEKLFF
v_gene: TRBV10-2; j_gene: TRBJ2-7; abundance: .; d_gene: TRBD1; CDR3nt: TGCGCCAGCAGTGATTGGACAGGGGCCTACGAGCAGTACTTC; CDR3aa: CASSDWTGAYEQYF
v_gene: TRBV6-6; j_gene: TRBJ2-1; abundance: once; d_gene: TRBD1; CDR3nt: TGTGCCAGCAGTCCATCGGGACAGAGAAACAATGAGCAGTTCTTC; CDR3aa: CASSPSGQRNNEQFF
v_gene: TRBV19; j_gene: TRBJ1-1; abundance: few; d_gene: .; CDR3nt: TGTGCCAGTAGTATTGGGGGGGGAATGGCTGAAGCTTTCTTT; CDR3aa: CASSIGGGMAEAFF
v_gene: TRBV6-1; j_gene: TRBJ1-6; abundance: .; d_gene: .; CDR3nt: TGTGCCAGCAGTGAAAGGTTTGGGGGCAGGGGCGGTTCACCCCTCCACTTT; CDR3aa: CASSERFGGRGGSPLHF
v_gene: TRBV6-5; j_gene: TRBJ1-4; abundance: .; d_gene: .; CDR3nt: TGTGCCAGCCAGAGGACAGCAACTAATGAAAAACTGTTTTTT; CDR3aa: CASQRTATNEKLFF
v_gene: TRBV18; j_gene: TRBJ1-3; abundance: .; d_gene: TRBD1; CDR3nt: TGTGCCAGCTCACCTGACAGGGCTGGAAACACCATATATTTT; CDR3aa: CASSPDRAGNTIYF
v_gene: TRBV29-1; j_gene: TRBJ2-7; abundance: .; d_gene: .; CDR3nt: TGCAGCGTTGACCCAAGGGCTCAGGGAAAGAGTACCTACGAGCAGTACTTC; CDR3aa: CSVDPRAQGKSTYEQYF
v_gene: TRBV6-1; j_gene: TRBJ1-4; abundance: .; d_gene: .; CDR3nt: TGTGCCAGCACCTCGGGGTTTTCCCCAAATGAAAAACTGTTTTTT; CDR3aa: CASTSGFSPNEKLFF
v_gene: TRBV5-6; j_gene: TRBJ2-7; abundance: .; d_gene: TRBD1; CDR3nt: TGTGCCAGCAGCTTGACAGGGGATGTGTCCTACGAGCAGTACTTC; CDR3aa: CASSLTGDVSYEQYF
v_gene: TRBV5-1; j_gene: TRBJ2-7; abundance: .; d_gene: TRBD1; CDR3nt: TGCGCCAGTAACCACGGGACAGGGGGCTACGAGCAGTACTTC; CDR3aa: CASNHGTGGYEQYF
v_gene: TRBV19; j_gene: TRBJ1-1; abundance: .; d_gene: TRBD1; CDR3nt: TGTGCCAGTAGCTTGGGCCAGGGGGCAACCACTGAAGCTTTCTTT; CDR3aa: CASSLGQGATTEAFF
v_gene: TRBV2; j_gene: TRBJ1-6; abundance: .; d_gene: TRBD1; CDR3nt: TGTGCCATACAGGGGGCTAATTCACCCCTCCACTTT; CDR3aa: CAIQGANSPLHF
v_gene: TRBV6-4; j_gene: TRBJ2-3; abundance: few; d_gene: TRBD2; CDR3nt: TGTGCCAGCAGCCCAGTTCTGGCGGGGGGGCAAGATACGCAGTATTTT; CDR3aa: CASSPVLAGGQDTQYF
v_gene: TRBV4-3; j_gene: TRBJ2-1; abundance: once; d_gene: .; CDR3nt: TGCGCCAGCAGCCAAGATTTCGAGAACAATGAGCAGTTCTTC; CDR3aa: CASSQDFENNEQFF
v_gene: TRBV5-1; j_gene: TRBJ1-6; abundance: few; d_gene: TRBD1; CDR3nt: TGCGCCAGCAGCTTGGGGGGCTACAGGGGGCGCTCCTATAATTCACCCCTCCACTTT; CDR3aa: CASSLGGYRGRSYNSPLHF
v_gene: TRBV11-2; j_gene: TRBJ1-1; abundance: .; d_gene: .; CDR3nt: TGTGCCAGCAGCTTGACAATGAACACTGAAGCTTTCTTT; CDR3aa: CASSLTMNTEAFF
v_gene: TRBV5-8; j_gene: TRBJ1-1; abundance: few; d_gene: .; CDR3nt: TGTGCCAGCAGCTTGGCCGTAAAGGGAGGTTGGACTGAAGCTTTCTTT; CDR3aa: CASSLAVKGGWTEAFF
v_gene: TRBV7-2; j_gene: TRBJ2-4; abundance: .; d_gene: .; CDR3nt: TGTGCCAGCAGCTTACCAGGGGAAAACATTCAGTACTTC; CDR3aa: CASSLPGENIQYF
v_gene: TRBV4-1; j_gene: TRBJ1-4; abundance: .; d_gene: .; CDR3nt: TGCGCCAGCAGCCAAGATCCTAAGAGCATTAATGAAAAACTGTTTTTT; CDR3aa: CASSQDPKSINEKLFF
v_gene: TRBV7-2; j_gene: TRBJ2-3; abundance: .; d_gene: .; CDR3nt: TGTGCCAGCAGCCCTACGATAGATACGCAGTATTTT; CDR3aa: CASSPTIDTQYF
v_gene: TRBV7-2; j_gene: TRBJ1-3; abundance: .; d_gene: TRBD1; CDR3nt: TGTGCCAGCAGCCAGGGACAGGGCTCTGGAAACACCATATATTTT; CDR3aa: CASSQGQGSGNTIYF
v_gene: TRBV10-3; j_gene: TRBJ1-2; abundance: .; d_gene: .; CDR3nt: TGTGCCATCAAGACAGGCGACTATGGCTACACCTTC; CDR3aa: CAIKTGDYGYTF
v_gene: TRBV6-1; j_gene: TRBJ1-5; abundance: once; d_gene: TRBD1; CDR3nt: TGTGCCAGCAGGAGGGACAGGGGTCAGCCCCAGCATTTT; CDR3aa: CASRRDRGQPQHF
v_gene: TRBV30; j_gene: TRBJ2-6; abundance: .; d_gene: .; CDR3nt: TGTGCCTGGGGGCTTGAGTCTGGGGCCAACGTCCTGACTTTC; CDR3aa: CAWGLESGANVLTF
v_gene: TRBV7-2; j_gene: TRBJ2-5; abundance: .; d_gene: .; CDR3nt: TGTGCCAGCAGCAGAAACGCAGGACAAGAGACCCAGTACTTC; CDR3aa: CASSRNAGQETQYF
v_gene: TRBV25-1; j_gene: TRBJ2-7; abundance: .; d_gene: .; CDR3nt: TGTGCCACCCCCGCGGGTTCCTACGAGCAGTACTTC; CDR3aa: CATPAGSYEQYF
v_gene: TRBV7-9; j_gene: TRBJ1-1; abundance: .; d_gene: .; CDR3nt: TGTGCCAGCAGCACCTTATTAGACACTGAAGCTCTCTTT; CDR3aa: CASSTLLDTEALF
v_gene: TRBV30; j_gene: TRBJ1-2; abundance: .; d_gene: TRBD1; CDR3nt: TGTGCCTGGAGTGGGACAGGGGGCTATGGCTACACCTTC; CDR3aa: CAWSGTGGYGYTF
v_gene: TRBV6-5; j_gene: TRBJ2-1; abundance: once; d_gene: TRBD2; CDR3nt: TGTGCCAGCAGTTACTCGAGGGCGGGGGGGCGCAGTGAGCAGTTCTTC; CDR3aa: CASSYSRAGGRSEQFF
v_gene: TRBV7-2; j_gene: TRBJ2-1; abundance: .; d_gene: .; CDR3nt: TGTGCCAGCAGCTCCCAGGGGGGTACGGTCAATGAGCAGTTCTTC; CDR3aa: CASSSQGGTVNEQFF
v_gene: TRBV9; j_gene: TRBJ1-2; abundance: .; d_gene: TRBD1; CDR3nt: TGTGCCAGCAGCGTGGTCCCGGGACAGGGTGTCATGGTCTATGGCTACACCTTC; CDR3aa: CASSVVPGQGVMVYGYTF
v_gene: TRBV6-4; j_gene: TRBJ1-1; abundance: few; d_gene: TRBD1; CDR3nt: TGTGCCAGCAGTAAGGACAGGGAGTCCACTGAAGCTTTCTTT; CDR3aa: CASSKDRESTEAFF
v_gene: TRBV7-9; j_gene: TRBJ1-2; abundance: few; d_gene: .; CDR3nt: TGTGCCAGCAGCTTAGCACAGGACAGAGGCTATGGCTACACCTTC; CDR3aa: CASSLAQDRGYGYTF
v_gene: TRBV19; j_gene: TRBJ2-5; abundance: .; d_gene: .; CDR3nt: TGTGCCAGTAGTATAGAAGGGGTTGAGACCCAGTACTTC; CDR3aa: CASSIEGVETQYF
v_gene: TRBV7-8; j_gene: TRBJ2-7; abundance: .; d_gene: TRBD1; CDR3nt: TGTGCCAGCACCCCCGGGACAGGGGTAATGGGCGAGCAGTACTTC; CDR3aa: CASTPGTGVMGEQYF
v_gene: TRBV7-7; j_gene: TRBJ2-7; abundance: .; d_gene: TRBD2; CDR3nt: TGTGCCAGCAGCCCCCAGGGGACTAGCTCCGAGCAGTACTTC; CDR3aa: CASSPQGTSSEQYF
v_gene: TRBV19; j_gene: TRBJ1-1; abundance: .; d_gene: .; CDR3nt: TGTGCCAGTAGTATTGGGGGGATGAACACTGAAGCTTTCTTT; CDR3aa: CASSIGGMNTEAFF
v_gene: TRBV2; j_gene: TRBJ2-4; abundance: .; d_gene: TRBD1; CDR3nt: TGTGCCAGCAGTCCACAGGGGCCCCAAAACATTCAGTACTTC; CDR3aa: CASSPQGPQNIQYF
v_gene: TRBV6-5; j_gene: TRBJ2-1; abundance: .; d_gene: TRBD1; CDR3nt: TGTGCCCTTAACCGGGACAGGGGATTCAATGAGCAGTTCTTC; CDR3aa: CALNRDRGFNEQFF
v_gene: TRBV7-9; j_gene: TRBJ1-1; abundance: .; d_gene: TRBD1; CDR3nt: TGTGCCAGCTACGGGGCCGGGACAGGGAAGAACACTGAAGCTTTCTTT; CDR3aa: CASYGAGTGKNTEAFF
v_gene: TRBV30; j_gene: TRBJ2-1; abundance: .; d_gene: TRBD1; CDR3nt: TGTGCCTTTATAAAGGGGGCTGGGCAGTTCTTC; CDR3aa: CAFIKGAGQFF
v_gene: TRBV5-6; j_gene: TRBJ2-1; abundance: once; d_gene: TRBD2; CDR3nt: TGTGCCAGCAGCTTGATTGGGCGGGGGGGAGGGAATGAGCAGTTCTTC; CDR3aa: CASSLIGRGGGNEQFF
v_gene: TRBV28; j_gene: TRBJ2-5; abundance: .; d_gene: .; CDR3nt: TGTGCCAGCAGTCTCTTCGACCACGGGGAGACCCAGTACTTC; CDR3aa: CASSLFDHGETQYF
v_gene: TRBV7-6; j_gene: TRBJ2-3; abundance: once; d_gene: .; CDR3nt: TGTGCCAGCAGCCCAACAGGGTCAGATACGCAGTATTTT; CDR3aa: CASSPTGSDTQYF
v_gene: TRBV6-1; j_gene: TRBJ1-1; abundance: .; d_gene: .; CDR3nt: TGTGCCAGCAGCCAGGGGCGGAACACTGAAGCTTTCTTT; CDR3aa: CASSQGRNTEAFF
v_gene: TRBV30; j_gene: TRBJ1-3; abundance: .; d_gene: .; CDR3nt: TGTGCCTGGAGTGTGGGTCAGGCAGACTCTGGAAACACCATATATTTT; CDR3aa: CAWSVGQADSGNTIYF
v_gene: TRBV19; j_gene: TRBJ2-3; abundance: .; d_gene: TRBD1; CDR3nt: TGTGCCAGTCGCCGGACAGGGAACACAGATACGCAGTATTTT; CDR3aa: CASRRTGNTDTQYF
v_gene: TRBV7-2; j_gene: TRBJ2-7; abundance: .; d_gene: TRBD1; CDR3nt: TGTGCCAGCAGCCGATCGGGACAGGGCTTCTACGAGCAGTACTTC; CDR3aa: CASSRSGQGFYEQYF
v_gene: TRBV7-9; j_gene: TRBJ1-2; abundance: .; d_gene: .; CDR3nt: TGTTCCACCTTCCAATACGCAGGGCTTAACTATGGCTACACCTTC; CDR3aa: CSTFQYAGLNYGYTF
v_gene: TRBV27; j_gene: TRBJ1-5; abundance: .; d_gene: .; CDR3nt: TGTGCCAGCAGTGGACATGGCAATCAGCCCCAGCATTTT; CDR3aa: CASSGHGNQPQHF
v_gene: TRBV18; j_gene: TRBJ2-6; abundance: .; d_gene: TRBD1; CDR3nt: TGTGCCAGCTCTTTCGGACAGGGGCGCTCTGGGGCCAACGTCCTGACTTTC; CDR3aa: CASSFGQGRSGANVLTF